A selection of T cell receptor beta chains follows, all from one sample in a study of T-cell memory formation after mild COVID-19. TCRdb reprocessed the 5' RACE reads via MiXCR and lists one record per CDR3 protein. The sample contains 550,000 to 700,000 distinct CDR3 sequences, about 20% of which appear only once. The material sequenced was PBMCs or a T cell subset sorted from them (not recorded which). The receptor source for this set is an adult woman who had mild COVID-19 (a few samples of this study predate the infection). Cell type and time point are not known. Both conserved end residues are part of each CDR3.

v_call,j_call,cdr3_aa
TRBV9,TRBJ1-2,CASSPGTTWYGYTF
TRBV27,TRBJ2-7,CASSLLAGGLYEQYF
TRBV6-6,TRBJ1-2,CASNPGGPAWGYTF
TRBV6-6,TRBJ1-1,CAGRGDSYTEAFF
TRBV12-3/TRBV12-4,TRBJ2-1,CASSRDSYTRGDEQFF
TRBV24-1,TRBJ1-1,CATSDPRATEAFF
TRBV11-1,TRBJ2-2,CASSLARSGDTGELFF
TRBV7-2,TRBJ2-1,CASSLARAYGAYNEQFF
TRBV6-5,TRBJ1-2,CASSPTGAVYGYTF
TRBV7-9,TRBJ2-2,CASSRHTGELFF
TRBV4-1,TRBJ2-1,CASSQDRVAGTVNNEQFF
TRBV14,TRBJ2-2,CASSLTGWNTGELFF
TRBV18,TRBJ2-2,CASSLQGQATGELFF
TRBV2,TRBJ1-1,CASSDLVADEAFF
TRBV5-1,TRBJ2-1,CASSSEASSYNEQFF
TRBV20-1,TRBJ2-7,CSARDNDRGKSYEQYF
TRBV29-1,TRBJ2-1,CSVENLGRDSYNEQFF
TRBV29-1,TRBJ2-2,CSVEHRNTGELFF
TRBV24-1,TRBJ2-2,CATTGQVTGELFF
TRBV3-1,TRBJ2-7,CASSQVVHEQYF
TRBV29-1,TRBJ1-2,CSALRQGSYGYTF
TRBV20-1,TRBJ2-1,CSASLAGVSYEQFF
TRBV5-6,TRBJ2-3,CASSRQSTERDTQYF
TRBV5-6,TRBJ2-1,CASSTRQGRDEQFF
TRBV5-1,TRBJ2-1,CASRVAGTSYNEQFF
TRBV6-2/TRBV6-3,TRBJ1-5,CASSVTGVNQPQHF
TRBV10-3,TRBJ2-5,CAISPRQETQYF
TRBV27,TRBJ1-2,CASSPRPGRNYGYTF
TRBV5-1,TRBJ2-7,CASSGVGRDRGFWGQYF
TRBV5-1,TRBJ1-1,CASSAGLGTNTEAFF
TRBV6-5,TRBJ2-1,CASRSGSYNEQFF
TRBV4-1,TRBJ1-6,CASSQLESSPLHF
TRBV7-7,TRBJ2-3,CASSLDRGPGVTQYF
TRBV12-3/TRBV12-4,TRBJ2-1,CASSLRGAGEQFF
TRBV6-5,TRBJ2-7,CASSSLFEQYF
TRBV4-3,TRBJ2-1,CASSQDSRGKEQFF
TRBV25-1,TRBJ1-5,CASSDTGTGGGNQPQHF
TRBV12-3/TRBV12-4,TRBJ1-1,CASSWGQRAFF
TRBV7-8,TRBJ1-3,CASSARRVGGRGNTIYF